These 30 T cell receptor beta chains were sequenced from one sample in a study of tumor and adjacent non-tumor tissue in lung cancer. The library came from three nested PCR rounds adapted from ARM-PCR protocols. In TCRdb, the multiplex PCR reads were re-called with MiXCR into one record per CDR3 protein. The table lists about 140,000 distinct CDR3 sequences, around 61% of them singletons. No cell sorting was done before RNA was extracted from the tissue. The sequencing sample was made of lung tumor tissue. The receptors shown here come from a man between 60 and 70 years old with small cell lung cancer.

In regard to this clonotype: A read error may produce the germline difference seen at one junction end. The chain uses TRBV11-2 and TRBJ2-5; D unresolved. The CDR3 runs 14 residues. CDR1 is SGHAT, CDR2 FQNNGV, per germline. CDR3 loop: CVSSSPPGDETQYF. DNA for the CDR3: TGCGTCAGTAGCTCACCTCCGGGCGACGAGACCCAGTACTTC. Variable domain in full (rest from reference TRBV11-2 and TRBJ2-5): EAGVAQSPRYKIIEKRQSVAFWCNPISGHATLYWYQQILGQGPKLLIQFQNNGVVDDSQLPKDRFSAERLKGVDSTLKIQPAKLEDSAVYLCVSSSPPGDETQYFGPGTRLLVL.

This clonotype was found many times. This chain uses TRBV11-3 with TRBJ2-1; D not certain. From germline, CDR1 is SGHNT and CDR2 YENEEA. There are 15 residues in the CDR3. Trimming removed 1 base at V and 6 bases at J, with 13 bases between. In DNA, the CDR3 is TGTGCCAGCAGCTTAGGAAGGACCGGGCGCAATGAGCAGTTCTTC. It translates to CASSLGRTGRNEQFF.

This clonotype was found a few times. The chain combines TRBV5-5 with TRBJ2-7; D unresolved. There are 14 residues in the CDR3. Germline V gene lookup returns CDR1 SGHKS and CDR2 YYEKEE (reference sequence). The germline V and J ends were trimmed by 4 bases and 0 bases, with 11 bases remaining between them. The DNA of the CDR3 is TGTGCCAGCAGCCCACTGTCCAGCTCCTACGAGCAGTACTTC. Its protein product is CASSPLSSSYEQYF.

Comments on this clonotype: The junction departs from germline at one end; a sequencing error may be responsible. The rearrangement links TRBV6-1 to TRBJ1-5, with no clear D. The CDR3 runs 13 residues. The germline CDR1 and CDR2 sequences are MNHNS and SASEGT. CDR3: CASSLEVNQPQHF. The CDR3 DNA is TGTGCTAGCAGTTTGGAGGTCAATCAGCCCCAGCATTTT.

In the case of this clonotype: At one boundary the junction diverges from the germline segment, which might be a read error. The chain couples TRBV6-6 to TRBJ2-3, with 14 bases that match TRBD2. This CDR3 comprises 20 residues. The germline gives CDR1 MNHNY, CDR2 SVGAGI (reference sequence). In DNA, the CDR3 is TGTGTCAGCAGACACGCCCTCCGACTAGCGGGAGGGCCAAACACAGATACGCAGTATTTT. Its protein product is CVSRHALRLAGGPNTDTQYF.

This clonotype came up a few times. The genes are TRBV5-1 and TRBJ2-2; 10 bases are a match to TRBD1. The length of the CDR3 is 16 residues. From germline, CDR1 is SGHRS and CDR2 YFSETQ. The V segment lost 4 bases and the J segment 5 bases; nucleotides outside the gene matches: 8. The CDR3 loop reads CASSVDRGHLTGELFF. The CDR3 DNA reads TGCGCCAGCAGCGTTGACAGGGGGCACTTGACCGGGGAGCTGTTTTTT.

The sample holds a few counts of this clonotype. The chain has TRBV5-4 and TRBJ2-7; a possible D gene is TRBD2 (5 bases). Per the germline V gene, CDR1 is SGHNT and CDR2 is YYREEE (reference sequence). CDR3 size: 14 residues. Trimming cost V 5 bases and J 1 base, with 13 bases left between them. In DNA form, the CDR3 reads TGTGCCAGCAGACAAGAACGGGATTCCTACGAGCAGTACGTC. It encodes CASRQERDSYEQYV.

Comment on this clonotype: A clone one base away is much larger, so this may be a read error. J is TRBJ2-5 and V is TRBV25-1; tentatively, D is TRBD2 (5 bases). The CDR3 is 15 amino acids. V lost 5 bases and J lost 3, with 16 bases in between. CDR1 is MGHDK and CDR2 is SYGVNS in the germline V gene. This chain's CDR3 is CASSLTGIGKETQYF. The CDR3, as DNA: TGTGCCAGCAGTCTAACGGGAATAGGGAAAGAGACCCAGTACTTC.

The chain links TRBV6-1 to TRBJ1-2; D uncertain. This CDR3 contains 13 residues. Germline CDR1 and CDR2: MNHNS and SASEGT. V shed 2 bases and J shed 4 bases, with 8 bases lying between them. The CDR3 sequence: CASSERLPYGYTF. The CDR3 DNA sequence: TGTGCCAGCAGTGAACGGTTGCCCTATGGCTACACCTTC.

As regards this clonotype: A read error may produce the germline difference seen at one junction end. The gene calls are TRBV11-2 and TRBJ1-1; no clear D. The CDR3 loop spans 15 amino acids. Germline V gene lookup returns CDR1 SGHAT and CDR2 FQNNGV. The CDR3 sequence is CVSSLAAGMNIEAFF. In DNA form, the CDR3 reads TGTGTCAGCAGCTTAGCAGCAGGAATGAACATTGAAGCTTTCTTT. The entire variable domain, with the rest obtained from reference TRBV11-2 and TRBJ1-1, is as follows: EAGVAQSPRYKIIEKRQSVAFWCNPISGHATLYWYQQILGQGPKLLIQFQNNGVVDDSQLPKDRFSAERLKGVDSTLKIQPAKLEDSAVYLCVSSLAAGMNIEAFFGQGTRLTVV.

A note on this clonotype: A read error is possible here, since a much larger clone lies one base away. The chain uses TRBV6-2 or TRBV6-3 and TRBJ2-1, with TRBD2 identical over 9 bases. The CDR3 is made up of 16 amino acids. V was clipped by 2 bases and J by 5 bases; unmatched bases: 7. Germline V lookup: CDR1 MNHEY, CDR2 SVGEGT. The chain's CDR3 is CASSYPLAGTDNEQFF. In DNA form, the CDR3 reads TGTGCCAGCAGTTACCCGCTAGCGGGAACTGACAATGAGCAGTTCTTC.

Remarks on this clonotype: The junction shows a germline mismatch at one end, possibly a read error. V usage is TRBV10-3 and J usage is TRBJ2-2; the match to TRBD2 covers 13 bases. The length of the CDR3 is 17 residues. Per germline, CDR1 ENHRY and CDR2 SYGVKD. CDR3 sequence reads: CTISGRTSGSLDGELFF. For the CDR3, the DNA is TGTACCATCAGTGGCCGGACTAGCGGGAGTCTGGACGGGGAGCTGTTTTTC.

In regard to this clonotype: Its ends do not fully match the called genes, so a read error is possible. This rearrangement joins TRBV6-1 to TRBJ1-5; tentatively, D is TRBD1 (6 bases). This CDR3 is 15 amino acids long. In germline, CDR1 is MNHNS, CDR2 SASEGT. The CDR3 DNA is TGTGCCAGCAGAGTCCCGACAGGCCCCAATCAGCCCCAGCACTTT. Translated, it gives CASRVPTGPNQPQHF.

This chain connects TRBV28 to TRBJ2-7; unclear D gene. V lost 7 bases to trimming and J lost 4 bases, with 11 bases between them. The CDR3 is 12 residues long. Germline V gene data show CDR1 as MDHEN and CDR2 as SYDVKM. The CDR3, as DNA: TGTGCCAGCACCGGAAAGAGGTACGAGCAGTACTTC. Amino acid sequence: CASTGKRYEQYF.

This clonotype appeared many times. The chain couples TRBV11-2 to TRBJ1-4; 7 bases align to TRBD1. The germline CDR1 and CDR2 sequences are SGHAT and FQNNGV. The V segment lost 5 bases and the J segment 0 bases; nucleotides outside the gene matches: 12. This CDR3 spans 18 amino acids. The CDR3 sequence: CASSLTGNRGATNEKLFF. The CDR3 DNA is TGTGCCAGCAGCCTTACAGGGAACAGGGGTGCAACTAATGAAAAACTGTTTTTT.

On this clonotype: Since a much larger clone is just one base distant, this may be a read error. This rearrangement joins TRBV20-1 to TRBJ1-1; D is unresolved. This CDR3 is built from 13 residues. Trimming shortened V by 6 bases and J by 4 bases, and 15 bases separated the two germline ends. Germline V CDR1 and CDR2: DFQATT, SNEGSKA (reference sequence). This CDR3 is CSAPGDLSTEAFF. The DNA of the CDR3 is TGCAGTGCCCCAGGAGACCTGAGCACTGAAGCTTTCTTT.

This chain connects TRBV11-2 to TRBJ2-3; 7 positions agree with TRBD1. V was pared by 3 bases and J by 2 bases, with 5 bases of the junction left unmatched. Looked up from germline, CDR1 is SGHAT and CDR2 is FQNNGV. The CDR3 consists of 15 residues. The CDR3 spells CASSFRGCNTDTQYF. DNA of the CDR3: TGTGCCAGCAGCTTCAGGGGGTGTAACACAGATACGCAGTATTTT. Together with reference TRBV11-2 and TRBJ2-3, the CDR3 gives the full variable domain: EAGVAQSPRYKIIEKRQSVAFWCNPISGHATLYWYQQILGQGPKLLIQFQNNGVVDDSQLPKDRFSAERLKGVDSTLKIQPAKLEDSAVYLCASSFRGCNTDTQYFGPGTRLTVL.

Comment on this clonotype: One junction end does not reproduce the germline sequence, and a read error may be involved. The rearrangement joins TRBV11-2 to TRBJ1-2; 7 bases match TRBD1. CDR3 length: 13 residues. CDR1 and CDR2 from the germline V gene are SGHAT and FQNNGV. This CDR3 reads CAGSFDRDYGYTF. The DNA for the CDR3 is TGTGCCGGCAGCTTCGACAGGGACTATGGTTACACCTTC.

With respect to this clonotype: A much larger clone lies one base from this, so it may be a read error. This chain joins TRBV4-1 and TRBJ1-2; TRBD1 matches at 7 bases. Germline lookup yields CDR1 MGHRA and CDR2 YSYEKL. CDR3 size: 14 residues. In DNA, the CDR3 is TGCACCAGCAGCCAAGATAGGACAGGCTATGGCTACACCTTC. The encoded protein is CTSSQDRTGYGYTF.

This chain links TRBV11-1 with TRBJ2-1, with D tentatively TRBD2 (6 bases). Germline assignment: CDR1 SGHAT and CDR2 FQDESV (reference sequence). Trimming shortened V by 7 bases and J by 7 bases, and 29 bases separated the two germline ends. CDR3 size: 18 residues. CDR3 region: CASNSESMTIGSGNEQFF. The DNA of the CDR3 is TGTGCCAGCAACTCAGAATCGATGACTATCGGGAGTGGTAATGAGCAGTTCTTC.

Of note for this clonotype: A much bigger clone sits one base away, suggesting this may be a read error. The V and J genes are TRBV30 and TRBJ2-2; D uncertain. CDR3 length equals 12 residues. The germline V gene encodes CDR1 GTSNPN and CDR2 SVGIG (reference sequence). The CDR3: CVWNRVAGELFF. The DNA for the CDR3 is TGTGTCTGGAATAGGGTTGCCGGGGAGCTGTTTTTT.

As regards this clonotype: A much larger clone lies a single base off, so this may be a read error. The gene calls are TRBV13 and TRBJ1-1; maybe TRBD1 (6 bases). This CDR3 is 16 amino acids long. CDR1 and CDR2 (germline): PRHDT, FYEKMQ (reference sequence). The CDR3, as DNA: TGTGCCAACAGCTTAGGCCTTACAGGGATGAACACTGAAGCTTTCTTT. Amino acid sequence: CANSLGLTGMNTEAFF.

Many counts were recorded for this clonotype. The chain uses TRBV4-1 and TRBJ2-5; D remains unclear. The CDR3 length is 14 residues. With 1 base removed from V and 5 bases from J, the gap between germline ends came to 11 bases. From germline, CDR1 is MGHRA and CDR2 YSYEKL. The CDR3 DNA sequence: TGCGCCAGCAGCCAAGCCGAATTGGCCGAGACCCAGTACTTC. Protein sequence: CASSQAELAETQYF.

This clonotype was detected once. This CDR3 reads CASSWGTSGAGELFF. In DNA, the CDR3 is TGTGCCAGCAGCTGGGGGACTAGCGGTGCCGGGGAGCTGTTTTTT. The chain has TRBV7-8 and TRBJ2-2; 11 bases are a match to TRBD2. The CDR3 consists of 15 residues. CDR1 SGHVS and CDR2 FQNEAQ come from the germline V gene. V lost 4 bases, J lost 6 bases, and 4 bases stayed unmatched.

Worth noting for this clonotype: The junction departs from germline at one end; a sequencing error may be responsible. CDR3 amino acids: CASNPRDGSRETQCF. DNA of the CDR3: TGTGCCAGCAACCCCCGCGACGGGAGCAGGGAGACCCAGTGCTTC. The J gene is TRBJ2-5, the V gene TRBV11-2, with a weak D call TRBD2 (6 bases). Germline V gene lookup returns CDR1 SGHAT and CDR2 FQNNGV. The CDR3 sequence is 15 residues long.

Comment on this clonotype: This may arise from a read error, as a much more abundant clone is one base away. The rearrangement joins TRBV20-1 to TRBJ2-5; unclear D gene. This CDR3 is built from 12 residues. Germline CDR1 DFQATT, CDR2 SNEGSKA (reference sequence). V was shortened by 7 bases and J by 5 bases, with 14 bases between the two germline ends. The CDR3 region is CSVSPERETQYF. The CDR3 bases are TGCAGTGTTAGTCCGGAGAGGGAGACCCAGTACTTC.

The chain links TRBV11-2 to TRBJ2-7; TRBD2 agrees at 9 bases. Germline values: CDR1 SGHAT, CDR2 FQNNGV. The CDR3 has 15 amino acids. CDR3 nucleotides: TGTGCTAGTAGCTTAGCAATTAGCGGGAGTTACGAGCAGTACTTC. Translating gives CASSLAISGSYEQYF. The entire variable domain, with the rest obtained from reference TRBV11-2 and TRBJ2-7, is as follows: EAGVAQSPRYKIIEKRQSVAFWCNPISGHATLYWYQQILGQGPKLLIQFQNNGVVDDSQLPKDRFSAERLKGVDSTLKIQPAKLEDSAVYLCASSLAISGSYEQYFGPGTRLTVT.

For this clonotype: An end of the junction does not agree with germline; a read error may underlie this. J is TRBJ2-1 and V is TRBV20-1; maybe TRBD2 (5 bases). Germline CDR1 DFQATT, CDR2 SNEGSKA (reference sequence). The CDR3 has 15 amino acids. As DNA, the CDR3 is TGCAGTGCTCCGCCACTAGTGGGAGCCTACAATGGGCAGTTCTTC. It yields the protein CSAPPLVGAYNGQFF.

This clonotype was found many times. The rearrangement joins TRBV11-1 to TRBJ2-1; D is uncertain. This CDR3 region has 20 residues. CDR1 is SGHAT and CDR2 is FQDESV in the germline V gene (reference sequence). Trimming took 5 bases from V and 9 from J, leaving 35 bases between them. The CDR3 bases are TGTGCCAGCAGCGCCACTCCCCGTTGGGTCCCATCCACAAGTATTGGTGAGCAGTTCTTC. Translation gives CASSATPRWVPSTSIGEQFF.

Worth noting for this clonotype: One end of the junction is discordant with germline, which a read error may explain. V is TRBV6-5 and J is TRBJ1-2; a weak D match, TRBD1 (5 bases). The CDR3 loop spans 15 amino acids. Germline CDR1 and CDR2: MNHEY and SVGAGI. The CDR3: CASSYEGRVGYGYIF. The CDR3, as DNA: TGTGCCAGCAGTTACGAAGGCAGGGTCGGTTATGGCTACATCTTC.